The 28 T cell receptor beta chains below all came from one sample that was sequenced in a study of Ad26.COV2.S vaccination and SARS-CoV-2 variants. The treatment here: roughly 19 received Ad26.COV2.S at low or high dose, single or two shots; about 5 received placebo; per-sample allocation not given. Specimen acquisition occurred on day 63 following the initial vaccine or placebo injection. TCRdb keeps only in-frame clones here, not all; method: immunoSEQ multiplex PCR. The sample has roughly 700,000 clones; 80% to 90% are singletons. The sequencing here drew on peripheral blood, taken in a trial of Ad26.COV2.S vaccine versus placebo. The receptors shown here come from a person aged 18 to 65 who received the Ad26.COV2.S COVID-19 vaccine or a placebo.

This rearrangement joins TRBV10-1 to TRBJ2-3; D is uncertain. Germline V lookup: CDR1 WNHNN, CDR2 SYGVQD (reference sequence). Trimming cost V 2 bases and J 4 bases, with 16 bases left between them. The CDR3 contains 16 residues. The CDR3 nucleotides are TGCGCCAGCAGTGAGATGGCGGTAACCTACCCAGATACGCAGTATTTT. It encodes CASSEMAVTYPDTQYF.

The chain is built from TRBV14 and TRBJ2-3; D may be TRBD1 or TRBD2 (5 bases each). The CDR3 totals 14 residues. CDR1 and CDR2 (germline): SGHDN, FVKESK. V gave up 4 bases and J gave up 7 bases, with 15 bases separating them. CDR3 amino acids: CASSRPGTANTQYF. The CDR3 DNA reads as TGTGCCAGCAGCCGCCCCGGGACGGCGAATACGCAGTATTTT.

This clone occurred once. The V call is TRBV5-6, the J call TRBJ1-1; no firm D call. Between the trimmed V and J ends, which lost 2 bases and 1 base, there was a span of 9 bases. Per germline, CDR1 SGHDT and CDR2 YYEEEE. This CDR3 region has 14 residues. The CDR3 sequence: CASSFAHQNTEAFF. CDR3 DNA: TGTGCCAGCAGCTTTGCGCATCAGAACACTGAAGCTTTCTTT.

The V and J genes are TRBV2 and TRBJ1-5; 7 nucleotides match TRBD1. The V gene end was trimmed by 7 bases and the J gene end by 2 bases; junction bases not matched to a gene: 5. The length of the CDR3 is 14 residues. The germline gives CDR1 SNHLY, CDR2 FYNNEI. CDR3 region: CASTLGQGNQPQHF. CDR3 in DNA: TGTGCCAGCACCCTTGGACAGGGCAATCAGCCCCAGCATTTT.

In its sample, this clone was seen once. V and J are TRBV20-1 and TRBJ2-5; D is uncertain. The V end was cut by 3 bases, the J end by 2 bases, with 16 bases between. The CDR3 contains 15 residues. In germline, CDR1 is DFQATT, CDR2 SNEGSKA (reference sequence). The CDR3 DNA reads as TGCAGTGCTAGTGTTTCCAGCCGGGCTCAAGAGACCCAGTACTTC. This codes for CSASVSSRAQETQYF.

The chain has TRBV30 and TRBJ1-1, with D possibly matching TRBD1 (6 bases). Trimming cost V 2 bases and J 6 bases, with 19 bases left between them. The CDR3 is 15 residues long. Germline-derived CDR1 and CDR2 are GTSNPN and SVGIG (reference sequence). The CDR3 sequence: CAWSSTGTGLAEAFF. The CDR3 DNA reads as TGTGCCTGGAGTTCGACAGGTACGGGTCTCGCTGAAGCTTTCTTT.

V usage is TRBV2 and J usage is TRBJ2-3; D gene unclear. The V gene lost 6 bases and the J gene lost 4 bases, with 8 bases spanning the gap. The CDR3 has 12 amino acids. Germline CDR1 is SNHLY and CDR2 is FYNNEI. CDR3 bases: TGTGCCAGCAGGCCGATAGCAGATACGCAGTATTTT. Protein: CASRPIADTQYF.

The chain carries TRBV29-1 and TRBJ1-1; a weak D match, TRBD1 (5 bases). V was cut by 4 bases and J by 0 bases, with 9 bases left in between. The CDR3 length is 13 residues. CDR1 and CDR2 (germline): SQVTM, ANQGSEA. CDR3 sequence reads: CSVAGGVNTEAFF. The CDR3 DNA reads as TGCAGCGTTGCGGGAGGGGTGAACACTGAAGCTTTCTTT.

The chain has TRBV7-2 and TRBJ1-2; tentative D call: TRBD1 (5 bases). The CDR3 extends over 13 amino acids. CDR1 is SGHTA and CDR2 is FQGNSA in the germline V gene. With 6 bases removed from V and 5 bases from J, the gap between germline ends came to 13 bases. CDR3 region: CASSKDIPYGYTF. The CDR3 bases are TGTGCCAGCAGTAAGGACATTCCTTATGGCTACACCTTC.

The rearrangement uses TRBV3-1 (or the pseudogene TRBV3-2) and TRBJ2-3; TRBD2 agrees at 8 bases. Germline CDR1 reads LGHDT; CDR2 reads YNNKEL (reference sequence). After removal of 5 bases from V and 3 bases from J, the junction contained 16 bases not matched to a gene. The CDR3 runs 18 residues. As DNA, the CDR3 is TGTGCCAGCAGCTTACGGGGGGGAGCGGGAGTCGGGACAGATACGCAGTATTTT. Translated, it gives CASSLRGGAGVGTDTQYF.

This chain uses TRBV12-3 or TRBV12-4 with TRBJ2-6; D gene ambiguous. The CDR3 contains 13 residues. Trimming removed 0 bases at V and 3 bases at J, with 0 bases between. The CDR3 DNA sequence: TGTGCCAGCAGTTTAGCTGGGGCCAACGTCCTGACTTTC. Protein sequence: CASSLAGANVLTF.

The rearrangement links TRBV7-9 to TRBJ2-3, with D perhaps matching TRBD1 (6 bases). The length of the CDR3 is 14 residues. CDR1 and CDR2 from the germline V gene are SEHNR and FQNEAQ (reference sequence). Deletions cut 3 bases from V and 5 bases from J, with 12 bases between. Here the CDR3 reads CASSFAQGRDTQYF. DNA for the CDR3: TGTGCCAGCAGCTTTGCGCAGGGGAGAGATACGCAGTATTTT.

The chain has TRBV27 and TRBJ2-5; a possible D gene is TRBD1 (6 bases). The CDR3 covers 15 residues. Germline V gene sequence: CDR1 MNHEY, CDR2 SMNVEV (reference sequence). Trimming shortened V by 2 bases and J by 3 bases, and 13 bases separated the two germline ends. The CDR3 DNA reads TGTGCCAGCAGTTTACCTCGGGACACCGAAGAGACCCAGTACTTC. Translated, it gives CASSLPRDTEETQYF.

This chain links TRBV27 with TRBJ1-5, with 11 bases that match TRBD1. The J segment lost 0 bases and the V segment lost 5 bases, leaving 6 bases of the junction unmatched. In germline, CDR1 is MNHEY, CDR2 SMNVEV (reference sequence). The CDR3 loop spans 17 amino acids. CDR3 nucleotide sequence: TGTGCCAGCAGTCCCGTGGGGACAGGGGGTAGCAATCAGCCCCAGCATTTT. Translation gives CASSPVGTGGSNQPQHF.

This clone was seen a single time. The rearrangement uses TRBV30 and TRBJ1-1, with D unresolved. Deletions cut 2 bases from V and 1 base from J, with 5 bases between. Germline values: CDR1 GTSNPN, CDR2 SVGIG (reference sequence). The CDR3 runs to 12 residues. The chain's CDR3 is CAWSSKNTEAFF. The CDR3 DNA reads TGTGCCTGGAGTTCCAAGAACACTGAAGCTTTCTTT.

This CDR3 is CASSRRDRGYNEQFF. CDR3 nucleotides: TGTGCCAGCAGTCGCCGGGACAGGGGCTACAATGAGCAGTTCTTC. The rearrangement joins TRBV6-5 to TRBJ2-1; 10 bases align to TRBD1. The CDR3 is made up of 15 amino acids. V was pared by 5 bases and J by 3 bases, with 4 bases of the junction left unmatched. CDR1 and CDR2 from the germline V gene are MNHEY and SVGAGI.

V and J are TRBV11-2 and TRBJ1-2, with 8 bases aligning to TRBD1. Germline V gene sequence: CDR1 SGHAT, CDR2 FQNNGV. J was trimmed by 5 bases and V by 5 bases; bases with no gene match: 7. The CDR3 loop spans 14 amino acids. This CDR3 reads CASSPSDRVYGYTF. CDR3 DNA sequence: TGTGCCAGCAGCCCTTCGGACAGGGTATATGGCTACACCTTC.

The rearrangement links TRBV6-2 or TRBV6-3 to TRBJ2-7; possibly TRBD1 for D (6 bases). V lost 4 bases, J lost 0 bases, and 13 bases lay in between. The CDR3 sequence is 15 residues long. Germline assignment: CDR1 MNHEY and CDR2 SVGEGT. Here the CDR3 reads CASSSQGPSSYEQYF. CDR3 in DNA: TGTGCCAGCAGTTCACAGGGACCAAGCTCCTACGAGCAGTACTTC.

The chain links TRBV10-3 to TRBJ2-7, with 7 bases matching TRBD2. Germline V gives CDR1 ENHRY, CDR2 SYGVKD. The CDR3 covers 13 residues. J gave up 5 bases and V 6 bases, and 7 bases lay outside the gene matches. CDR3 sequence (DNA): TGTGCCATCAGACAGAGGGAGGGAAACGAGCAGTACTTC. Its translation is CAIRQREGNEQYF.

This clone was picked up one time. This chain connects TRBV30 to TRBJ2-2; perhaps D is TRBD1 or TRBD2 (5 bases each). The CDR3 covers 14 residues. V lost 5 bases and J 0 bases, leaving 10 bases between the germline ends. Germline values: CDR1 GTSNPN, CDR2 SVGIG (reference sequence). The CDR3 here is CAWFRGANTGELFF. The CDR3 region has the DNA TGTGCCTGGTTCAGAGGGGCGAACACCGGGGAGCTGTTTTTT.

The chain couples TRBV29-1 to TRBJ2-1, with D possibly TRBD1 on 5 matching bases. V was pared by 3 bases and J by 9 bases, with 15 bases between. The CDR3 runs to 13 residues. CDR1 SQVTM and CDR2 ANQGSEA come from the germline V gene. CDR3 in DNA: TGCAGCGTTGAGGGGCCCAGCCCAGGTGAGCAGTTCTTC. This encodes CSVEGPSPGEQFF.

The genes are TRBV29-1 and TRBJ1-1; TRBD1 is a possible D gene (5 bases). The V end was cut by 3 bases, the J end by 10 bases, with 18 bases between. The germline CDR1 and CDR2 sequences are SQVTM and ANQGSEA. This CDR3 contains 13 residues. The CDR3 protein is CSVEEGAARGAFF. The CDR3 region has the DNA TGCAGCGTTGAGGAAGGGGCTGCGAGGGGAGCTTTCTTT.

The V call is TRBV19, the J call TRBJ2-7; TRBD2 aligns across 7 bases. The germline V gene has CDR1 LNHDA and CDR2 SQIVND (reference sequence). The CDR3 spans 14 residues. J lost 4 bases, V lost 2 bases, and 5 bases had no gene match. CDR3 sequence reads: CASSISGLGYEQYF. In nucleotides, the CDR3 is TGTGCCAGTAGTATATCCGGACTAGGTTACGAGCAGTACTTC.

This clone has just one count. This rearrangement joins TRBV12-3 or TRBV12-4 to TRBJ1-5, with a possible D match to TRBD1 (5 bases). The CDR3 has 12 amino acids. V lost 4 bases and J lost 6, with 7 bases in between. The CDR3 bases are TGTGCCAGCAGTTATAGGGGTCAGCCCCAGCATTTT. Protein: CASSYRGQPQHF.

The rearrangement joins TRBV4-3 to TRBJ2-7; weak D call: TRBD2 (5 bases). The CDR3 is 14 amino acids. Germline V gene lookup returns CDR1 LGHNA and CDR2 YSLEER. Trimming removed 5 bases from V and 1 base from J, with 12 bases in between. The CDR3 sequence is CASSSWETSYEQYF. The CDR3 DNA follows: TGCGCCAGCAGCTCCTGGGAGACGTCCTACGAGCAGTACTTC.

The V call is TRBV2, the J call TRBJ1-1; no reliable D call. Trimming shortened V by 2 bases and J by 4 bases, and 8 bases separated the two germline ends. Germline CDR1 reads SNHLY; CDR2 reads FYNNEI. This CDR3 has 13 residues. In nucleotides, the CDR3 is TGTGCCAGCAGTGAATTGGGTGGCACTGAAGCTTTCTTT. Its translation is CASSELGGTEAFF.

J is TRBJ1-3 and V is TRBV6-5; possible D gene TRBD1, 6 bases. The CDR3 covers 15 residues. Germline CDR1 is MNHEY and CDR2 is SVGAGI. V gave up 2 bases and J gave up 3 bases, with 11 bases separating them. The CDR3 nucleotides read TGTGCCAGCAGTTACAGGGGGGCGAGTGGAAACACCATATATTTT. The encoded protein is CASSYRGASGNTIYF.

V usage is TRBV10-1 and J usage is TRBJ2-3, with no clear D. The CDR3 spans 13 residues. V was cut by 8 bases and J by 1 base, with 10 bases left in between. Germline lookup yields CDR1 WNHNN and CDR2 SYGVQD (reference sequence). CDR3: CASGRTGTDTQYF. The CDR3 DNA reads TGCGCCAGCGGTCGAACAGGCACAGATACGCAGTATTTT.